These T cell receptor beta chains were read from a single sample in a study of beta chain features in type 1 diabetes. The method was immunoSEQ multiplex PCR; TCRdb's version includes in-frame clones alone and lacks a portion of them. The sample includes around 690,000 clones, 9.5% to 15% seen only once; the top ten take 0.095% to 0.15%. The sample taken for sequencing was naive CD4+ T cells from blood. All receptors come from a man aged 30 to 45 with type 1 diabetes. The CDR3 runs from the conserved cysteine through the conserved F or W. A D gene is named only where the DNA matches it firmly. Some rows mark clone size as missing; the rest say once, few, many or name a class of expanded clone.

.	TRBD2	TRBV27	TRBJ2-7	CAIPSGGLSYEQYF	TGTGCCATCCCCAGCGGGGGGCTTTCCTACGAGCAGTACTTC
.	.	TRBV14	TRBJ1-3	CASSQYHGNTIYF	TGTGCCAGCAGCCAATATCACGGAAACACCATATATTTT
few	.	TRBV6-5	TRBJ1-5	CASSWTWDQPQHF	TGTGCCAGCAGTTGGACTTGGGATCAGCCCCAGCATTTT
few	TRBD2	TRBV30	TRBJ2-5	CAWRVAGGETQYF	TGTGCCTGGAGAGTAGCGGGCGGGGAGACCCAGTACTTC
few	.	TRBV23-1	TRBJ2-5	CASPGAQYF	TGCGCCAGCCCCGGAGCCCAGTACTTC
.	.	TRBV28	TRBJ1-5	CASSLRQPQHF	TGTGCCAGCAGTTTACGTCAGCCCCAGCATTTT
few	.	TRBV7-2	TRBJ2-5	CASSPRTSETQYF	TGTGCCAGCAGCCCGCGGACTTCGGAGACCCAGTACTTC
.	.	TRBV30	TRBJ1-2	CAWSPGAEYGYTF	TGTGCCTGGAGTCCGGGGGCCGAATATGGCTACACCTTC
.	.	TRBV5-1	TRBJ2-4	CASSLDSPLRNIQYF	TGCGCCAGCAGCTTGGACTCCCCCCTGCGAAACATTCAGTACTTC
.	.	TRBV6-5	TRBJ1-6	CASKPANPINSPLHF	TGTGCCAGCAAACCGGCAAACCCGATTAATTCACCCCTCCACTTT
.	TRBD1	TRBV4-1	TRBJ1-2	CASSQQTGANYGYTF	TGCGCCAGCAGCCAACAGACAGGGGCTAACTATGGCTACACCTTC
few	.	TRBV11-2	TRBJ2-1	CASSSSGLMNEQFF	TGTGCCAGCAGCTCCTCAGGGTTGATGAATGAGCAGTTCTTC
once	.	TRBV5-1	TRBJ2-7	CASSLLSGRGSYEQYF	TGCGCCAGCAGCTTGCTTAGTGGCAGGGGCTCCTACGAGCAGTACTTC
.	TRBD1	TRBV27	TRBJ1-1	CASSLRQGEAFF	TGTGCCAGCAGTTTAAGACAGGGCGAAGCTTTCTTT
few	.	TRBV5-1	TRBJ1-5	CASSPGVGNQPQHF	TGCGCCAGCAGCCCAGGGGTCGGCAATCAGCCCCAGCATTTT
.	.	TRBV5-6	TRBJ1-3	CASSSDHRSGNTIYF	TGTGCCAGCAGCTCCGATCATCGCTCTGGAAACACCATATATTTT
.	.	TRBV6-6	TRBJ1-2	CASSTYDTGNYGYTF	TGTGCCAGCAGTACATACGACACGGGGAACTATGGCTACACCTTC
few	.	TRBV7-2	TRBJ1-2	CASSLGSGQNYGYTF	TGTGCCAGCAGCTTAGGAAGTGGACAGAACTATGGCTACACCTTC
few	TRBD1	TRBV13	TRBJ1-1	CASSQQGFEAFF	TGTGCCAGCAGCCAACAGGGGTTTGAAGCTTTCTTT
.	TRBD1	TRBV7-2	TRBJ1-5	CASSPDRASNQPQHF	TGTGCCAGCAGCCCGGACAGGGCGAGCAATCAGCCCCAGCATTTT
once	TRBD1	TRBV4-2	TRBJ2-7	CASSQEVVTGGSYEQYF	TGTGCCAGCAGCCAAGAGGTTGTAACAGGGGGCAGCTACGAGCAGTACTTC
few	TRBD1	TRBV7-2	TRBJ2-7	CASSFWTGDYEQYF	TGTGCCAGCAGCTTTTGGACAGGGGACTACGAGCAGTACTTC
few	.	TRBV4-3	TRBJ1-2	CASSQDQRGDGYTF	TGCGCCAGCAGCCAAGATCAACGGGGGGATGGCTACACCTTC
few	.	TRBV6-5	TRBJ2-7	CASSYSIAGSYEQYF	TGTGCCAGCAGTTACTCGATCGCGGGAAGCTACGAGCAGTACTTC
.	TRBD1	TRBV10-3	TRBJ1-6	CAISRDRSPGPLHF	TGTGCCATCAGTAGGGACAGGTCCCCGGGGCCCCTCCACTTT
.	.	TRBV7-2	TRBJ1-3	CASSPGTTGNTIYF	TGTGCCAGCAGCCCGGGGACTACTGGAAACACCATATATTTT
.	TRBD2	TRBV5-1	TRBJ2-3	CASSLVFTSGGNTDTQYF	TGCGCCAGCAGCTTGGTTTTTACTAGCGGGGGAAACACAGATACGCAGTATTTT
.	.	TRBV7-9	TRBJ2-7	CASSPGWSGKRGEQYF	TGTGCCAGCAGCCCCGGATGGTCAGGGAAAAGGGGCGAGCAGTACTTC
.	.	TRBV19	TRBJ2-2	CASSASGNTGELFF	TGTGCCAGTAGTGCCTCGGGGAACACCGGGGAGCTGTTTTTT
few	.	TRBV7-2	TRBJ1-4	CASSLYSDEKLFF	TGTGCCAGCAGCTTATATTCGGATGAAAAACTGTTTTTT
few	.	TRBV18	TRBJ1-2	CASSYSVDSPGYGYTF	TGTGCCAGCTCATATAGCGTAGACTCTCCCGGCTATGGCTACACCTTC
few	.	TRBV7-2	TRBJ2-7	CASSLSGNSYEQYF	TGTGCCAGCAGCTTATCAGGGAACTCCTACGAGCAGTACTTC
.	TRBD1	TRBV9	TRBJ2-6	CASSARGLGPNVLTF	TGTGCCAGCAGCGCCAGGGGGCTGGGCCCCAACGTCCTGACTTTC
few	TRBD1	TRBV7-2	TRBJ2-7	CASSPQGAHEQYF	TGTGCCAGCAGCCCCCAGGGGGCCCACGAGCAGTACTTC
few	.	TRBV5-1	TRBJ1-2	CASSFTSGEVNYGYTF	TGCGCCAGCAGCTTTACGTCAGGGGAAGTAAACTATGGCTACACCTTC
once	.	TRBV28	TRBJ2-3	CASGRQTTSTDTQYF	TGTGCCAGTGGCCGGCAAACTACCTCCACAGATACGCAGTATTTT
few	.	TRBV15	TRBJ2-3	CATEITGSVPDTQYF	TGTGCCACGGAAATTACAGGGAGTGTGCCAGATACGCAGTATTTT
.	TRBD1	TRBV7-2	TRBJ2-1	CASSTGTGTYNEQFF	TGTGCCAGCAGCACCGGGACAGGGACCTACAATGAGCAGTTCTTC
.	.	TRBV9	TRBJ2-1	CASSVASPSDNEQFF	TGTGCCAGCAGCGTAGCCAGTCCTTCAGACAATGAGCAGTTCTTC
.	TRBD1	TRBV7-9	TRBJ1-1	CASSLPDRENTEAFF	TGTGCCAGCAGCCTCCCGGACAGGGAGAACACTGAAGCTTTCTTT
few	TRBD1	TRBV9	TRBJ1-1	CASSPRGQGNTEAFF	TGTGCCAGCAGCCCCCGTGGACAGGGGAACACTGAAGCTTTCTTT
.	TRBD2	TRBV4-3	TRBJ2-2	CASSPGTSFGSGELFF	TGCGCCAGCAGCCCCGGGACTAGCTTTGGGTCCGGGGAGCTGTTTTTT
.	.	TRBV7-3	TRBJ2-1	CASSSRRGSYNEQFF	TGTGCCAGCAGCTCCCGACGGGGCTCCTACAATGAGCAGTTCTTC
.	.	TRBV7-3	TRBJ1-1	CASSETANTEAFF	TGTGCCAGCAGCGAGACAGCGAACACTGAAGCTTTCTTT
.	TRBD1	TRBV4-3	TRBJ2-7	CASSQDRDRPYEQYF	TGCGCCAGCAGCCAAGACCGGGACAGACCCTACGAGCAGTACTTC
few	.	TRBV20-1	TRBJ1-2	CSASDYGYTF	TGCAGTGCTAGTGACTATGGCTACACCTTC
few	.	TRBV19	TRBJ1-5	CASSMGSNQPQHF	TGTGCCAGTAGTATGGGGAGCAATCAGCCCCAGCATTTT
.	.	TRBV27	TRBJ2-1	CASSLSNIYNEQFF	TGTGCCAGCAGTTTATCGAACATCTACAATGAGCAGTTCTTC
few	.	TRBV7-2	TRBJ2-7	CASSIGDGSYEQYF	TGTGCCAGCAGCATCGGGGACGGAAGCTACGAGCAGTACTTC
.	.	TRBV9	TRBJ2-7	CASSPGQTYEQYF	TGTGCCAGCAGCCCCGGACAGACCTACGAGCAGTACTTC
.	TRBD2	TRBV6-5	TRBJ2-5	CASSVTTSGQETQYF	TGTGCCAGCAGTGTCACGACTAGCGGCCAAGAGACCCAGTACTTC
few	.	TRBV7-8	TRBJ2-3	CASSFGIRDTQYF	TGTGCCAGCAGCTTCGGGATCAGAGATACGCAGTATTTT
.	.	TRBV7-9	TRBJ2-1	CASSLGSSYNEQFF	TGTGCCAGCAGCTTAGGGAGCTCCTACAATGAGCAGTTCTTC
few	.	TRBV7-8	TRBJ1-5	CASSPGGMGYSNQPQHF	TGTGCCAGCAGCCCCGGAGGGATGGGCTATAGCAATCAGCCCCAGCATTTT